The clone carrying this T cell receptor beta chain was observed at least ten times. TCRdb independently ran MiXCR on the 5' RACE reads; one entry per CDR3 protein. Of around 62,000 distinct CDR3 sequences in the sample, 15% to 20% are singletons; the top ten hold about 1.5%. CDR1 and CDR2 (germline): SNHLY, FYNNEI. J lost 1 base, V lost 7 bases, and 4 bases had no gene match. This CDR3 comprises 16 residues. This entry comes from a study of HIV-infected patients and healthy controls. Sample: CD4+ T cells from blood. The receptor was isolated from a human donor in good health. The chain joins TRBV2 to TRBJ2-2, with 12 bases matching TRBD2. The CDR3 region has the DNA TGTGCCAGCAACCCACTAGCGGGAGGGAACACCGGGGAGCTGTTTTTT. Its protein is CASNPLAGGNTGELFF.